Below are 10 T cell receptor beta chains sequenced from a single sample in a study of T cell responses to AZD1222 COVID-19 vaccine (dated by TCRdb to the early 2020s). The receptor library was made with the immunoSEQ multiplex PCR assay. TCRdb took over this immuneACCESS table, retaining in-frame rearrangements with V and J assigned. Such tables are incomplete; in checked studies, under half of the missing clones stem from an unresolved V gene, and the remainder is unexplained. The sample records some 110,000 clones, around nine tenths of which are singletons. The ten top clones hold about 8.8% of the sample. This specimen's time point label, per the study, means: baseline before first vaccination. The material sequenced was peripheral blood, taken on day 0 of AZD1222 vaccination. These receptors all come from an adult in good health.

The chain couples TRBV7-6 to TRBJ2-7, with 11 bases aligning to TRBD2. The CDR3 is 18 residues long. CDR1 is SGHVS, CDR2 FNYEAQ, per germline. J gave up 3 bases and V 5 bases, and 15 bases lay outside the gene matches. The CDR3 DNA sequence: TGTGCCAGCAGCAAATCCGGGACTAGCGGAGCTTTGTACTACGAGCAGTACTTC. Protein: CASSKSGTSGALYYEQYF.

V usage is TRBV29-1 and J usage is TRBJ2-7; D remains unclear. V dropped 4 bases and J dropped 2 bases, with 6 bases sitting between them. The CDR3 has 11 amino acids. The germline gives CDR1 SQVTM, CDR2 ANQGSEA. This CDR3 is CSVAETYEQYF. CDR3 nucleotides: TGCAGCGTTGCGGAAACCTACGAGCAGTACTTC.

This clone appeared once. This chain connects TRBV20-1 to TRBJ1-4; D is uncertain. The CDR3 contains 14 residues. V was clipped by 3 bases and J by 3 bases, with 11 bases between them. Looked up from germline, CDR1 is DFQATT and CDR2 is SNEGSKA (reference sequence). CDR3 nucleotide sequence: TGCAGTGCTAGTATCCTTTCCCCTAATGAAAAACTGTTTTTT. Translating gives CSASILSPNEKLFF.

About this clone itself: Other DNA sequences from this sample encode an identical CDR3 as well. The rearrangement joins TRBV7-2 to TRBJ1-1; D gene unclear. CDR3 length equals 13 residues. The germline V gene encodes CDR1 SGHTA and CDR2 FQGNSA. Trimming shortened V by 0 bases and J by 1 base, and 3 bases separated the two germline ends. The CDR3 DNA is TGTGCCAGCAGCTTAGCGGGGAACACTGAAGCTTTCTTT. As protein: CASSLAGNTEAFF.

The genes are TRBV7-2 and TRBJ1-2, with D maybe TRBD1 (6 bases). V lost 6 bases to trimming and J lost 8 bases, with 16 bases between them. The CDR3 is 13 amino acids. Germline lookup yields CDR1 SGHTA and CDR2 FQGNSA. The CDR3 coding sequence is TGTGCCAGCAGGGAGACAGGTTTGAACGGCTACACCTTC. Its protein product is CASRETGLNGYTF.

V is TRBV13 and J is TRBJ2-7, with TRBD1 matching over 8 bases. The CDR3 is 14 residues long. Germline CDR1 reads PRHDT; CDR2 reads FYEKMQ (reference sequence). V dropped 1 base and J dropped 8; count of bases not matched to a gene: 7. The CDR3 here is CASSLEQGGIKQYF. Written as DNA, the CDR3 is TGTGCCAGCAGCTTAGAACAGGGGGGAATCAAGCAGTACTTC.

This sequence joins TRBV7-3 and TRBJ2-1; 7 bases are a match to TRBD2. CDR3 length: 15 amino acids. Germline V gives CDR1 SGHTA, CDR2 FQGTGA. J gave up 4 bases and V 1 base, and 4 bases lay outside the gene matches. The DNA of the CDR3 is TGTGCCAGCAGCTTAAACAGCGGGGCTTACAATGAGCAGTTCTTC. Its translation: CASSLNSGAYNEQFF.

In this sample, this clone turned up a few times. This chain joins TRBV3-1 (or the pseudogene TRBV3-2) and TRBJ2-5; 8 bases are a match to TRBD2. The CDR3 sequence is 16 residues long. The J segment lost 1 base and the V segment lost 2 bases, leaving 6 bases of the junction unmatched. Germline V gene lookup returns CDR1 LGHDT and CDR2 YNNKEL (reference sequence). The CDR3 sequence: CASSQWAGGSQETQYF. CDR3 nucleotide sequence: TGTGCCAGCAGCCAATGGGCGGGGGGCTCCCAAGAGACCCAGTACTTC.

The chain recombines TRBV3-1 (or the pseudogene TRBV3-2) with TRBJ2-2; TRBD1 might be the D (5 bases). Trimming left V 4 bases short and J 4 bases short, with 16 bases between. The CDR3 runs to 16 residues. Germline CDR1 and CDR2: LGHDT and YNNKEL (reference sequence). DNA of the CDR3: TGTGCCAGCAGCCCCGGACACTTTCAGTCCACCGGGGAGCTGTTTTTT. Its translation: CASSPGHFQSTGELFF.

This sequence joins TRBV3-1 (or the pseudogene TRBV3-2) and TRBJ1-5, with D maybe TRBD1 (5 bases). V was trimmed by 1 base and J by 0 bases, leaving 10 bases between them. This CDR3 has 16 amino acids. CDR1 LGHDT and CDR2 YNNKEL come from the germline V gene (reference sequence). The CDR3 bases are TGTGCCAGCAGCCAAGCGGGGGGGGATAGCAATCAGCCCCAGCATTTT. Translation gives CASSQAGGDSNQPQHF.